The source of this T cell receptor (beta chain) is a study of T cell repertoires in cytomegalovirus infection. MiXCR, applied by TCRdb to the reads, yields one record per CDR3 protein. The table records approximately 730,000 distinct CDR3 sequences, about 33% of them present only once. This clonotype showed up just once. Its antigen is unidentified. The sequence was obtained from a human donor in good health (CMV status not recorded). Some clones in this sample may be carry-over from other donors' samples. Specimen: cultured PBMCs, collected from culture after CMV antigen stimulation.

The CDR3 region has the DNA TGTGCCAGCAGCCACACGGACAGGGATAATGAAAAACTGTTTTTT. Amino acid sequence: CASSHTDRDNEKLFF. The genes are TRBV3-1 and TRBJ1-4; TRBD1 aligns across 8 bases. Germline lookup yields CDR1 LGHDT and CDR2 YNNKEL (reference sequence). V was clipped by 3 bases and J by 4 bases; unmatched bases: 4. The CDR3 spans 15 residues.